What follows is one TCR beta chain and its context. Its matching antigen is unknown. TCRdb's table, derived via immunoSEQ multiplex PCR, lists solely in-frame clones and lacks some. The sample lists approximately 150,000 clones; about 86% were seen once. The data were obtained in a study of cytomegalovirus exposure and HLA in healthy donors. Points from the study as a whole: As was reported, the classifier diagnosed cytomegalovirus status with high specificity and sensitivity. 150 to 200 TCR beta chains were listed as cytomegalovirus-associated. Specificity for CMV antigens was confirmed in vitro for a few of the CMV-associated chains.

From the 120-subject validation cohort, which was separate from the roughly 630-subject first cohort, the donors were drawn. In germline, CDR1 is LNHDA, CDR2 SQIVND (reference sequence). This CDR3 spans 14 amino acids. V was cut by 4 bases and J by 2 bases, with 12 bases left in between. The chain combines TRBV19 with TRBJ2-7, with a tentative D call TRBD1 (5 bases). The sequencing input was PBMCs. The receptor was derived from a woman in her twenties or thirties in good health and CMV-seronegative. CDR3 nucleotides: TGTGCCAGTAGTAAGGGGCAACCTACCTACGAGCAGTACTTC. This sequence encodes CASSKGQPTYEQYF.